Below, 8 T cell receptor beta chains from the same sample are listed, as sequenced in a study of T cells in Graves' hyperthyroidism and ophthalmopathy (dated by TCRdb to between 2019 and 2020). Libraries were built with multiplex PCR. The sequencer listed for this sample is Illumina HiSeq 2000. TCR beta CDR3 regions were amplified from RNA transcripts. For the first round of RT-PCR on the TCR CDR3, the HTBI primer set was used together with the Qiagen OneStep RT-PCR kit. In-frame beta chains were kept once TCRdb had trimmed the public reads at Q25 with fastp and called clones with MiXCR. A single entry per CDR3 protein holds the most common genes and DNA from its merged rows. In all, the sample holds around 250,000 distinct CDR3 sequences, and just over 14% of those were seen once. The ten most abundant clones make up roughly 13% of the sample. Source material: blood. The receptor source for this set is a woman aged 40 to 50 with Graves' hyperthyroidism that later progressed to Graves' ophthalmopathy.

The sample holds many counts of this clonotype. CDR3 protein: CASSLTRRYEQYF. The CDR3 DNA follows: TGTGCCAGCAGTTTGACACGACGCTACGAGCAGTACTTC. V is TRBV6-1 and J is TRBJ2-7, with D hard to call. V dropped 5 bases and J dropped 3 bases, with 11 bases sitting between them. CDR1 MNHNS and CDR2 SASEGT come from the germline V gene. This CDR3 contains 13 residues.

The CDR3 sequence is CSVASGGSNQPQHF. The DNA for the CDR3 is TGCAGCGTTGCATCGGGGGGTAGCAATCAGCCCCAGCATTTT. V is TRBV29-1 and J is TRBJ1-5, with D perhaps TRBD1 (5 bases). Trimming stripped 4 bases from V and 0 bases from J, with 10 bases between. CDR1 is SQVTM and CDR2 is ANQGSEA in the germline V gene. The CDR3 runs 14 residues.

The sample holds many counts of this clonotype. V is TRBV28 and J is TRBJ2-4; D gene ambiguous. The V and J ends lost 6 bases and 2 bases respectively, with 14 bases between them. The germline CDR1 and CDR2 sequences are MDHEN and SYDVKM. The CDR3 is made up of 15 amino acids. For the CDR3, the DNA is TGTGCCAGCAGCCCACCGGGTGTAACCAAAAACATTCAGTACTTC. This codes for CASSPPGVTKNIQYF.

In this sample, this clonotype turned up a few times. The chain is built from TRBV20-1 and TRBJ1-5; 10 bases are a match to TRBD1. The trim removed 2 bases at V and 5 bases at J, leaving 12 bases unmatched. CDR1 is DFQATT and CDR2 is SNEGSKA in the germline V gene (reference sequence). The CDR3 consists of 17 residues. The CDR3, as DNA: TGCAGTGCTAGACGACCGGGACAGGGGAATTCGTATCAGCCCCAGCATTTT. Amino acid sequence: CSARRPGQGNSYQPQHF.

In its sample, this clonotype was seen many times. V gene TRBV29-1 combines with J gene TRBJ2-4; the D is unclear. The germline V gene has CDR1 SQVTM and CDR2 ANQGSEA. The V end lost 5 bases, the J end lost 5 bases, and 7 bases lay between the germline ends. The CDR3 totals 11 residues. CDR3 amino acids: CSVFRENIQYF. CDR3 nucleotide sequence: TGCAGCGTTTTCCGGGAAAACATTCAGTACTTC.

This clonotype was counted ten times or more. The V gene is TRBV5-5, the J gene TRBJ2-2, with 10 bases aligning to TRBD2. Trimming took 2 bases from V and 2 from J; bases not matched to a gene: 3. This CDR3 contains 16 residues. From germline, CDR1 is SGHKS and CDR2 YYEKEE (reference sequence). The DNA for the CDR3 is TGTGCCAGCAGCTTAGCGGGAGGGCCTAACACCGGGGAGCTGTTTTTT. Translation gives CASSLAGGPNTGELFF.

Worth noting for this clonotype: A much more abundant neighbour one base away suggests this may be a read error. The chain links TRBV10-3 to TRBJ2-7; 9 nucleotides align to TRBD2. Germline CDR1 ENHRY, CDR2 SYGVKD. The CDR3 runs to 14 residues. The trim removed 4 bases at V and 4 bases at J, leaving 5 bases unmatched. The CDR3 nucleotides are TGTGCCATCAGTGCCAGCACTAGCGGGTACGAGCAGTACTTC. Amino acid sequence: CAISASTSGYEQYF.

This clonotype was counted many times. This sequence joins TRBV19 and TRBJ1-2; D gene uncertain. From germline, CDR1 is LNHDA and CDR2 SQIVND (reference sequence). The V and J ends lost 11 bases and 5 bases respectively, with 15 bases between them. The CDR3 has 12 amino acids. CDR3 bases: TGTGCCTGCAGCCGCGGCATTTATGGCTACACCTTC. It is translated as CACSRGIYGYTF.